These 22 T cell receptor beta chains originate from one sample sequenced in a study of blood T cell repertoires in COVID-19. The table came from immunoSEQ multiplex PCR; TCRdb's copy has only in-frame clones and leaves some out. This sample has 340,000 or so clones; 65% to 90% occur once, and the top ten carry roughly 4%. Material: PBMCs or T cells enriched from blood (not recorded which). These receptors were collected from a woman in her 40s with acute COVID-19.

This chain uses TRBV9 with TRBJ1-3; 7 positions match TRBD1. Germline values: CDR1 SGDLS, CDR2 YYNGEE. V dropped 3 bases and J dropped 2; count of bases not matched to a gene: 2. The CDR3 runs to 14 residues. The CDR3 nucleotides read TGTGCCAGCAGCGACAGGGGTACTGGAAACACCATATATTTT. This sequence encodes CASSDRGTGNTIYF. Based on the CDR3 plus reference TRBV9 and TRBJ1-3, the full variable domain is DSGVTQTPKHLITATGQRVTLRCSPRSGDLSVYWYQQSLDQGLQFLIQYYNGEERAKGNILERFSAQQFPDLHSELNLSSLELGDSALYFCASSDRGTGNTIYFGEGSWLTVV.

The chain recombines TRBV25-1 with TRBJ2-1, with a tentative D call TRBD2 (6 bases). Germline V gene data show CDR1 as MGHDK and CDR2 as SYGVNS. CDR3 length: 16 amino acids. The V and J ends lost 5 bases and 4 bases respectively, with 18 bases between them. CDR3 residues: CASSPGGISGYNEQFF. DNA of the CDR3: TGTGCCAGCAGTCCCGGGGGTATTAGCGGATACAATGAGCAGTTCTTC.

This clone came up once. The rearrangement links TRBV11-2 to TRBJ2-5; D unresolved. The germline CDR1 and CDR2 sequences are SGHAT and FQNNGV. The CDR3 is 14 residues long. Trimming took 1 base from V and 1 from J, leaving 7 bases between them. CDR3: CASSLGLRQETQYF. The CDR3 bases are TGTGCCAGCAGCTTAGGTCTCCGCCAAGAGACCCAGTACTTC.

Comment on this clone: Other nucleotide sequences from this sample produce the same CDR3. V is TRBV7-3 and J is TRBJ2-3; no clear D gene. The CDR3 spans 13 residues. Germline CDR1 and CDR2: SGHTA and FQGTGA. V dropped 0 bases and J dropped 2 bases, with 3 bases sitting between them. The CDR3 loop is CASSLTNTDTQYF. In nucleotides, the CDR3 is TGTGCCAGCAGCTTAACCAACACAGATACGCAGTATTTT.

In DNA, the CDR3 is TGCGCCAGCCTACTACGACTAGCGGGGCGACCCACAGATACGCAGTATTTT. Protein product: CASLLRLAGRPTDTQYF. The rearrangement uses TRBV5-1 and TRBJ2-3; the match to TRBD2 covers 11 bases. Per the germline V gene, CDR1 is SGHRS and CDR2 is YFSETQ. Germline trimming cut 7 bases from V and 2 bases from J; bases unmatched to any gene: 12. The CDR3 is 17 residues long. The whole variable domain, remainder taken from reference TRBV5-1 and TRBJ2-3, is KAGVTQTPRYLIKTRGQQVTLSCSPISGHRSVSWYQQTPGQGLQFLFEYFSETQRNKGNFPGRFSGRQFSNSRSEMNVSTLELGDSALYLCASLLRLAGRPTDTQYFGPGTRLTVL.

The V and J genes are TRBV19 and TRBJ1-2; TRBD1 aligns across 7 bases. The CDR3 covers 15 residues. V gave up 5 bases and J gave up 5 bases; unmatched junction bases: 11. Germline CDR1 and CDR2: LNHDA and SQIVND (reference sequence). CDR3 bases: TGTGCCAGTAGTTCTCGGGACAGTACTTTTTATGGCTACACCTTC. Translation gives CASSSRDSTFYGYTF.

The chain links TRBV7-8 to TRBJ2-7; 7 positions match TRBD1. Trimming cost V 3 bases and J 6 bases; bases outside gene matches: 11. CDR1 and CDR2 (germline): SGHVS, FQNEAQ. The CDR3 runs to 15 residues. This chain's CDR3 is CASSFTTGSLSEQYF. Written as DNA, the CDR3 is TGTGCCAGCAGCTTTACGACAGGGTCCCTCTCCGAGCAGTACTTC.

V and J are TRBV18 and TRBJ1-1, with D perhaps TRBD1 (5 bases). Germline values: CDR1 KGHSH, CDR2 LQKENI. Trimming took 3 bases from V and 3 from J, leaving 11 bases between them. The CDR3 runs to 14 residues. The CDR3 DNA is TGTGCCAGCTCACCCGCAGGGCTGGACACTGAAGCTTTCTTT. This codes for CASSPAGLDTEAFF.

The chain has TRBV19 and TRBJ2-1; 8 nucleotides align to TRBD2. Germline CDR1 LNHDA, CDR2 SQIVND (reference sequence). Trimming at V came to 6 bases and at J to 2 bases, leaving 6 bases not matched to a gene. The CDR3 has 15 amino acids. The CDR3 here is CASSQLAETYNEQFF. In DNA, the CDR3 is TGTGCCAGTAGCCAACTAGCGGAAACCTACAATGAGCAGTTCTTC. The whole variable domain, filled in from reference TRBV19 and TRBJ2-1, reads DGGITQSPKYLFRKEGQNVTLSCEQNLNHDAMYWYRQDPGQGLRLIYYSQIVNDFQKGDIAEGYSVSREKKESFPLTVTSAQKNPTAFYLCASSQLAETYNEQFFGPGTRLTVL.

This clone turned up a few times. The chain uses TRBV7-9 and TRBJ1-2; TRBD1 aligns across 7 bases. The V and J ends lost 6 bases and 2 bases, in that order; junction bases with no gene match: 12. The CDR3 extends over 16 amino acids. Per the germline V gene, CDR1 is SEHNR and CDR2 is FQNEAQ (reference sequence). CDR3 DNA sequence: TGTGCCAGCAGTCAAGTGACAGGGCCCCGGAACTATGGCTACACCTTC. Protein: CASSQVTGPRNYGYTF.

The chain recombines TRBV10-1 with TRBJ2-2; D is unresolved. CDR3 length: 11 residues. Germline CDR1 is WNHNN and CDR2 is SYGVQD (reference sequence). V lost 8 bases, J lost 5 bases, and 6 bases lay in between. The CDR3 coding sequence is TGCGCCAGCTCCTGTACCGGGGAGCTGTTTTTT. Amino acids: CASSCTGELFF.

This clone was recorded many times. The gene calls are TRBV5-4 and TRBJ2-1, with 8 bases lining up with TRBD2. Germline loops: CDR1 SGHNT, CDR2 YYREEE (reference sequence). CDR3 length: 14 residues. V gave up 4 bases and J gave up 4 bases; unmatched junction bases: 4. CDR3 bases: TGTGCCAGCAGCCCGGGGGGGCCTTACAATGAGCAGTTCTTC. Translated: CASSPGGPYNEQFF.

V usage is TRBV12-5 and J usage is TRBJ1-2; 7 bases are a match to TRBD1. Germline V gene data show CDR1 as LGHNT and CDR2 as FRNRAP. Trimming removed 0 bases from V and 5 bases from J; junction bases left unmatched: 9. CDR3 length equals 16 residues. The chain's CDR3 is CASGLVVGQIQYGYTF. CDR3 DNA: TGTGCTAGTGGTTTGGTAGTGGGACAGATTCAATATGGCTACACCTTC.

Many counts were recorded for this clone. V is TRBV4-2 and J is TRBJ2-7; 7 nucleotides agree with TRBD2. V was pared by 2 bases and J by 5 bases, with 9 bases of the junction left unmatched. The CDR3 covers 15 residues. CDR1 LGHNA and CDR2 YNFKEQ come from the germline V gene. This CDR3 reads CASSQLSTSPNEQYF. CDR3 coding DNA: TGTGCCAGCAGCCAATTATCGACTAGCCCCAACGAGCAGTACTTC.

This chain links TRBV5-4 with TRBJ2-1; D remains ambiguous. CDR1 is SGHNT, CDR2 YYREEE, per germline (reference sequence). The ends were cut back, 3 bases at V and 4 bases at J, with 17 bases in the middle. The CDR3 extends over 16 amino acids. This chain's CDR3 is CASSSTNPTFYNEQFF. The CDR3 nucleotides read TGTGCCAGCAGCTCCACTAATCCTACTTTTTACAATGAGCAGTTCTTC.

This sequence joins TRBV28 and TRBJ1-4; the D is unclear. Germline CDR1 reads MDHEN; CDR2 reads SYDVKM. V was shortened by 4 bases and J by 8 bases, with 14 bases between the two germline ends. The CDR3 has 14 residues. The CDR3 spells CASSSQAQMEKLFF. The CDR3 region has the DNA TGTGCCAGCAGTTCCCAGGCGCAGATGGAAAAACTGTTTTTT.

J is TRBJ1-3 and V is TRBV4-2; 7 bases are shared with TRBD1. The CDR3 spans 14 residues. From germline, CDR1 is LGHNA and CDR2 YNFKEQ. V was clipped by 4 bases and J by 2 bases; unmatched bases: 2. CDR3 DNA: TGTGCCAGCAGCCCTAGGGGGCCTGGAAACACCATATATTTT. Its translation: CASSPRGPGNTIYF.

The CDR3 DNA reads TGTGCCACCAGCAGAGTTGGGACTAGCGGGAGGGCCGGGACCGGGGAGCTGTTTTTT. It encodes CATSRVGTSGRAGTGELFF. The V and J genes are TRBV15 and TRBJ2-2, with 16 bases aligning to TRBD2. V lost 1 base and J lost 5; bases outside the gene matches: 7. Germline CDR1 LNHNV, CDR2 YYDKDF (reference sequence). This CDR3 region has 19 residues.

This sequence joins TRBV6-5 and TRBJ2-7; 7 positions agree with TRBD2. The germline gives CDR1 MNHEY, CDR2 SVGAGI. This CDR3 has 15 residues. The J segment lost 2 bases and the V segment lost 6 bases, leaving 10 bases of the junction unmatched. CDR3: CASRIPRDYTYEQYF. The CDR3 DNA reads as TGTGCCAGCAGGATCCCCAGGGACTACACCTACGAGCAGTACTTC.

The chain couples TRBV19 to TRBJ1-6; D is uncertain. Germline V lookup: CDR1 LNHDA, CDR2 SQIVND (reference sequence). Trimming stripped 8 bases from V and 0 bases from J, with 14 bases between. The CDR3 consists of 16 residues. CDR3 in amino acids: CASRPQQSSYNSPLHF. Here the CDR3 DNA reads TGTGCCAGTCGACCGCAACAGAGCTCCTATAATTCACCCCTCCACTTT.

The V gene is TRBV18, the J gene TRBJ2-5, with D maybe TRBD1 (5 bases). The CDR3 runs 13 residues. Per the germline V gene, CDR1 is KGHSH and CDR2 is LQKENI. Trimming left V 3 bases short and J 5 bases short, with 10 bases between. DNA for the CDR3: TGTGCCAGCTCACCGGACAACCGTGAGACCCAGTACTTC. Protein sequence: CASSPDNRETQYF.

This clone appeared once. DNA for the CDR3: TGTGCCAGCAGCGTGGGAGGGCGACAGGCGGATAATTCACCCCTCCACTTT. Translation gives CASSVGGRQADNSPLHF. The genes are TRBV9 and TRBJ1-6; perhaps TRBD1 as D (6 bases). Trimming removed 2 bases at V and 5 bases at J, with 17 bases between. The length of the CDR3 is 17 residues. Germline CDR1 SGDLS, CDR2 YYNGEE.